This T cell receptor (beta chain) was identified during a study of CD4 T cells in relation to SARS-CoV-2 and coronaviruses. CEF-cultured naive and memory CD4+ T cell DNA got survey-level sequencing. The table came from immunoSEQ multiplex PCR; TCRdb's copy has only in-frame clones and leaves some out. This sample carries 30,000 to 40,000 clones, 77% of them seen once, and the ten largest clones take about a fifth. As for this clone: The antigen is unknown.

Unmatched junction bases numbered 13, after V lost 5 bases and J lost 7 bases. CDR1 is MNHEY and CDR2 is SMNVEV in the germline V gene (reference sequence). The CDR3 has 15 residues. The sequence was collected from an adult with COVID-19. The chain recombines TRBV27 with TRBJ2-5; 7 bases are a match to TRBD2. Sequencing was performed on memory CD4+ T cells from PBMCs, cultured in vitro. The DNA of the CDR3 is TGTGCCAGCAGTCTGACGGGGGGACCTGGGGGGACCCAGTACTTC. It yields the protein CASSLTGGPGGTQYF.